The clone carrying this TCR beta chain appeared many times. This record belongs to a study of human T cells and chemical hapten exposure. The library tagged each cDNA molecule with unique molecular identifiers. TCRdb processed the RACE reads anew with MiXCR; each CDR3 protein has one entry. The table shows roughly 380,000 distinct CDR3 sequences, with roughly 4.8% occurring only once. As to time point: patch test 1, 2 weeks after DPC sensitization. Regarding treatment: therapeutic diphenylcyclopropenone sensitization with weekly scalp DPC. At patch-test visits, sampling came before the patch test. Trimming removed 3 bases from V and 3 bases from J; junction bases left unmatched: 3. This CDR3 comprises 14 residues. Looked up from germline, CDR1 is SGDLS and CDR2 is YYNGEE.

The V and J genes are TRBV9 and TRBJ2-7; 10 positions match TRBD1. The TCR comes from a woman aged 50 to 60 with alopecia areata. Some clones in this sample may be carry-over from other donors' samples. The sequences come from whole blood, collected in connection with sensitization to the hapten diphenylcyclopropenone (DPC). The CDR3: CASSAGQGNYEQYF. CDR3 DNA sequence: TGTGCCAGCAGCGCGGGACAGGGGAACTACGAGCAGTACTTC.